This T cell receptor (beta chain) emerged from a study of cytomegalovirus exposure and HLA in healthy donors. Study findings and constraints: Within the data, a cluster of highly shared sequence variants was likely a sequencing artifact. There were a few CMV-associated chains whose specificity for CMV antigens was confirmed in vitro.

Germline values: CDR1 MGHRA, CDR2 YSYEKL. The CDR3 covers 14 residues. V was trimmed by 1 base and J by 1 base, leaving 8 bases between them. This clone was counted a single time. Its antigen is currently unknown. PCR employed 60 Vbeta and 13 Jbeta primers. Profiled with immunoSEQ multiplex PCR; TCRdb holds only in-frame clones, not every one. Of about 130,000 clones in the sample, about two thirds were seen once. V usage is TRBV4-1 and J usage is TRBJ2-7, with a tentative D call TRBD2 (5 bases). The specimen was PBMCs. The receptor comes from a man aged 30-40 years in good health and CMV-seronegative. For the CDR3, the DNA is TGCGCCAGCAGCCAAGGGACTTATTCCTACGAGCAGTACTTC. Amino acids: CASSQGTYSYEQYF.